The subject of this entry is one TCR beta chain. Frozen unsorted single-cell suspensions supplied the genomic DNA. The entry originates in a study of immune cell composition in non-small cell lung cancer. This CDR3 has 15 residues. In germline, CDR1 is LNHDA, CDR2 SQIVND (reference sequence). Germline trimming cut 5 bases from V and 4 bases from J; bases unmatched to any gene: 8. Only in-frame clones appear in the TCRdb table, and some are missing; sequencing was by immunoSEQ multiplex PCR. This sample has about 1,500 clones; about four fifths occur once, and the top ten carry approximately 9.9%. This clonotype was sampled from a human donor with non-small cell lung cancer. The specimen sequenced was lung tumor tissue. This chain joins TRBV19 and TRBJ2-1; 7 bases fit TRBD2. The DNA for the CDR3 is TGTGCCAGTAGTGCTTCGGGCGGGGGATACAATGAGCAGTTCTTC. Its translation is CASSASGGGYNEQFF. The full variable domain, with the rest looked up from reference TRBV19 and TRBJ2-1, is DGGITQSPKYLFRKEGQNVTLSCEQNLNHDAMYWYRQDPGQGLRLIYYSQIVNDFQKGDIAEGYSVSREKKESFPLTVTSAQKNPTAFYLCASSASGGGYNEQFFGPGTRLTVL.